The 20 T cell receptor beta chains in this list originate from one sample, sequenced in a study of control samples from healthy donors and cancer patients (dated by TCRdb to the early 2020s). The method was the immunoSEQ multiplex PCR assay. TCRdb limited this immuneACCESS table to in-frame rearrangements with V and J called. A share of clones is missing; checked studies link under half to unresolved V genes, and the rest is unexplained. Here the sample has 100,000 or so clones; around nine tenths occur a single time. Together, the top ten hold approximately 8.4% of the sample. Sequencing was performed on blood. These TCRs come from a man aged 30 to 45 in good health.

The V call is TRBV30, the J call TRBJ1-5; possibly TRBD1 for D (5 bases). This CDR3 contains 13 residues. CDR1 and CDR2 from the germline V gene are GTSNPN and SVGIG (reference sequence). The V gene lost 4 bases and the J gene lost 5 bases, with 12 bases spanning the gap. CDR3: CAWNQGGHQPQHF. As DNA, the CDR3 is TGTGCCTGGAATCAGGGAGGCCATCAGCCCCAGCATTTT.

This clone was seen a handful of times. The gene calls are TRBV3-1 (or the pseudogene TRBV3-2) and TRBJ2-7; possible D gene TRBD2, 6 bases. The CDR3 consists of 14 residues. Trimming took off 4 bases at V and 4 bases at J, with 14 bases between the two ends. From germline, CDR1 is LGHDT and CDR2 YNNKEL (reference sequence). CDR3: CASSPPGRRYEQYF. CDR3 in DNA: TGTGCCAGCAGCCCCCCGGGGAGGCGGTACGAGCAGTACTTC.

Of note for this clone: This CDR3 is also generated by other DNA sequences in the sample. The CDR3 DNA reads as TGTGCCAGCAGCTTATCCGGGACAAGCACAGATACGCAGTATTTT. Translation gives CASSLSGTSTDTQYF. This chain connects TRBV7-9 to TRBJ2-3; a possible D gene is TRBD1 (6 bases). The ends were cut back, 2 bases at V and 0 bases at J, with 9 bases in the middle. Per germline, CDR1 SEHNR and CDR2 FQNEAQ (reference sequence). This CDR3 region has 15 residues.

This clone was seen once. The chain uses TRBV19 and TRBJ2-3; TRBD2 aligns across 8 bases. Germline V CDR1 and CDR2: LNHDA, SQIVND (reference sequence). Unmatched junction bases numbered 11, after V lost 7 bases and J lost 5 bases. This CDR3 has 15 amino acids. CDR3 nucleotide sequence: TGTGCCAGTACCTCAGGTGCGGGAGGTAGAGATACGCAGTATTTT. This translates into CASTSGAGGRDTQYF.

This clone has a single count. The chain recombines TRBV19 with TRBJ1-1; D is ambiguous. The ends were cut back, 7 bases at V and 9 bases at J, with 24 bases in the middle. The CDR3 consists of 15 residues. Germline CDR1 reads LNHDA; CDR2 reads SQIVND (reference sequence). CDR3 nucleotide sequence: TGTGCCAGTACGAACAGCCGGATTGTAACTCCTAAAGCTTTCTTT. Amino acid sequence: CASTNSRIVTPKAFF.

CDR3 nucleotide sequence: TGCGCCAGCAGCCAGCTTGGCTCTGACGGCGACGAGCAGTACTTC. Residues: CASSQLGSDGDEQYF. The genes are TRBV4-1 and TRBJ2-7; D not certain. Germline V lookup: CDR1 MGHRA, CDR2 YSYEKL. V lost 3 bases, J lost 5 bases, and 17 bases lay in between. This CDR3 region has 15 residues.

V gene TRBV7-2 combines with J gene TRBJ2-1; TRBD2 agrees at 8 bases. Germline trimming cut 5 bases from V and 3 bases from J; bases unmatched to any gene: 9. CDR3 length equals 16 residues. The V gene's germline CDR1 is SGHTA and CDR2 FQGNSA. The CDR3 sequence: CASSPQGAGVYNEQFF. Here the CDR3 DNA reads TGTGCCAGCAGCCCCCAAGGAGCGGGAGTCTACAATGAGCAGTTCTTC.

This sequence joins TRBV5-4 and TRBJ1-2, with 8 positions matching TRBD1. CDR1 and CDR2 (germline): SGHNT, YYREEE (reference sequence). V lost 0 bases and J lost 2; bases outside the gene matches: 3. The CDR3 contains 15 residues. The CDR3 region has the DNA TGTGCCAGCAGCTTGGGCGGGACAGGAAACTATGGCTACACCTTC. Translated: CASSLGGTGNYGYTF.

CDR3: CASSPDIWNYGYTF. The CDR3 DNA reads as TGTGCCAGCAGCCCGGACATCTGGAACTATGGCTACACCTTC. This chain links TRBV6-5 with TRBJ1-2, with D maybe TRBD1 (5 bases). V was clipped by 6 bases and J by 2 bases, with 13 bases between them. CDR1 and CDR2 from the germline V gene are MNHEY and SVGAGI. The CDR3 is made up of 14 amino acids.

This chain joins TRBV23-1 and TRBJ2-7; 8 nucleotides agree with TRBD2. TRBV23-1 is an ORF; its function is uncertain. With V trimmed by 3 bases and J by 6 bases, 4 bases remained unmatched. CDR3 size: 13 residues. The CDR3 is CASSHLAGREQYV. DNA of the CDR3: TGCGCCAGCAGTCACTTAGCGGGACGCGAGCAGTACGTC.

This rearrangement joins TRBV18 to TRBJ2-5; D remains unclear. The germline V and J ends were trimmed by 2 bases and 0 bases, with 7 bases remaining between them. Germline CDR1 KGHSH, CDR2 LQKENI. This CDR3 comprises 14 residues. The CDR3 loop is CASSPNQNQETQYF. CDR3 nucleotides: TGTGCCAGCTCACCAAATCAAAACCAAGAGACCCAGTACTTC.

Details on this clone: The same CDR3 is also encoded by other DNA sequences in this sample. The V and J genes are TRBV5-1 and TRBJ1-3; weak D call: TRBD1 (5 bases). This CDR3 spans 18 amino acids. The germline V gene encodes CDR1 SGHRS and CDR2 YFSETQ. The ends were cut back, 0 bases at V and 1 base at J, with 17 bases in the middle. CDR3 amino acids: CASSLGGLGRASGNTIYF. In DNA form, the CDR3 reads TGCGCCAGCAGCTTGGGGGGGTTGGGCCGGGCGTCTGGAAACACCATATATTTT.

V gene TRBV7-8 combines with J gene TRBJ1-1, with D uncertain. Germline assignment: CDR1 SGHVS and CDR2 FQNEAQ. V was trimmed by 5 bases and J by 3 bases, leaving 10 bases between them. The CDR3 extends over 13 amino acids. The CDR3 reads CASSVLKYTEAFF. The DNA for the CDR3 is TGTGCCAGCAGCGTACTTAAGTACACTGAAGCTTTCTTT.

The V gene is TRBV12-3 or TRBV12-4, the J gene TRBJ2-4; maybe TRBD1 (6 bases). The CDR3 has 13 amino acids. V was shortened by 6 bases and J by 8 bases, with 14 bases between the two germline ends. The CDR3 DNA reads TGTGCCAGCAGCTGGACAGATCCGGACATTCAGTACTTC. This codes for CASSWTDPDIQYF.

A single count supports this clone. V and J are TRBV6-6 and TRBJ2-7; TRBD1 matches at 12 bases. V lost 7 bases and J lost 3; bases outside the gene matches: 7. The CDR3 spans 15 residues. Germline V lookup: CDR1 MNHNY, CDR2 SVGAGI (reference sequence). The CDR3 DNA reads as TGTGCCAGCACGGGACAGGGGGCGCGCGTCTACGAGCAGTACTTC. This translates into CASTGQGARVYEQYF.

This clone occurred once. This chain connects TRBV6-4 to TRBJ1-5, with D perhaps TRBD1 (5 bases). Trimming left V 11 bases short and J 4 bases short, with 12 bases between. Germline V CDR1 and CDR2: MRHNA, SNTAGT. CDR3 length: 12 residues. DNA for the CDR3: TGTGCCCGAAGGGACGGTAATCAGCCCCAGCATTTT. Protein: CARRDGNQPQHF.

V is TRBV5-4 and J is TRBJ1-1; 9 bases are shared with TRBD1. Unmatched junction bases numbered 6, after V lost 3 bases and J lost 0 bases. The CDR3 is 16 residues long. The germline CDR1 and CDR2 sequences are SGHNT and YYREEE (reference sequence). This CDR3 reads CASSWGTGLMNTEAFF. The CDR3 DNA reads TGTGCCAGCAGCTGGGGGACAGGGCTCATGAACACTGAAGCTTTCTTT.

J is TRBJ2-1 and V is TRBV3-1 (or the pseudogene TRBV3-2); possibly TRBD1 or TRBD2 for D (6 bases each). V shed 4 bases and J shed 2 bases, with 12 bases lying between them. Germline V lookup: CDR1 LGHDT, CDR2 YNNKEL (reference sequence). The CDR3 is 15 amino acids. The CDR3 DNA reads TGTGCCAGCAGCCCCAGCCGGGGGCCCTACAATGAGCAGTTCTTC. As protein: CASSPSRGPYNEQFF.

V usage is TRBV7-9 and J usage is TRBJ2-5; D ambiguous. The CDR3 spans 13 residues. V lost 3 bases and J 5 bases, leaving 10 bases between the germline ends. Germline V gives CDR1 SEHNR, CDR2 FQNEAQ (reference sequence). This CDR3 is CASSFRLEETQYF. In DNA form, the CDR3 reads TGTGCCAGCAGCTTCAGACTTGAGGAGACCCAGTACTTC. The whole variable domain, filled in from reference TRBV7-9 and TRBJ2-5, reads DTGVSQNPRHKITKRGQNVTFRCDPISEHNRLYWYRQTLGQGPEFLTYFQNEAQLEKSRLLSDRFSAERPKGSFSTLEIQRTEQGDSAMYLCASSFRLEETQYFGPGTRLLVL.

The chain joins TRBV29-1 to TRBJ2-1; TRBD1 matches at 11 bases. V shed 8 bases and J 6 bases; nucleotides not matched to a gene: 3. This CDR3 has 12 residues. In germline, CDR1 is SQVTM, CDR2 ANQGSEA. The CDR3 bases are TGCAGCTTGGGACAGGGGGGCAATGAGCAGTTCTTC. It codes for CSLGQGGNEQFF.